The rows below give T cell receptor beta chains drawn from one sample of a study of cytomegalovirus exposure and HLA in healthy donors. Sequenced by immunoSEQ multiplex PCR; TCRdb stores in-frame clones only, minus some. Of approximately 160,000 clones listed, about three quarters were seen once; the top ten hold less than 1%. The sample taken for sequencing was PBMCs. These receptors were obtained from a female donor in good health and CMV-seronegative. CDR3s include the opening cysteine and the closing phenylalanine or tryptophan. Fields, in order: D gene, J gene, V gene, CDR3 length, clone size, CDR3 DNA, CDR3 protein. The D gene is left open where the match is weak. Size is omitted from some rows. Given values are once, few, many or a class for expanded clones.

>TRBD2|TRBJ2-7|TRBV28|18|.
TGTGCCAGCAGTTCAGTATCAATGACTAGCGGGGCGTCCTACGAGCAGTACTTC
CASSSVSMTSGASYEQYF
>TRBD1|TRBJ1-2|TRBV6-5|15|few
TGTGCCAGCAGTTACTCGGGGACAGGGGACTATGGCTACACCTTC
CASSYSGTGDYGYTF
>.|TRBJ2-7|TRBV28|12|.
TGTGCCAGCTTCGACTCTTACTACGAGCAGTACTTC
CASFDSYYEQYF
>TRBD1|TRBJ2-7|TRBV18|15|once
TGTGCCAGCTCTTCGGACAGGGACGGGGTGTACGAGCAGTACTTC
CASSSDRDGVYEQYF
>.|TRBJ1-1|TRBV7-3|18|.
TGTGCCAGCAGCTTTAAAGGCCCGCGGGGATACCTTTTTGGTCGAGCTTTCTTT
CASSFKGPRGYLFGRAFF
>.|TRBJ2-7|TRBV6-5|15|.
TGTGCCAGCAGCCCCGGAGGGGCCGGCGGGGACGAGCAGTACTTC
CASSPGGAGGDEQYF
>TRBD1|TRBJ1-5|TRBV6-5|14|.
TGTGCCAGCAGCCTCGGGACAGTCAATCAGCCCCAGCATTTT
CASSLGTVNQPQHF
>.|TRBJ2-7|TRBV9|15|few
TGTGCCAGCAGCGTAGCTGTCGGGAGCTCCTACGAGCAGTACTTC
CASSVAVGSSYEQYF
>.|TRBJ2-7|TRBV7-9|15|.
TGTGCCAGCAGCCCCTGGACAGGGAGGGCCTACGAGCAGTACTTC
CASSPWTGRAYEQYF
>.|TRBJ2-7|TRBV5-4|13|.
TGTGCCTTCGCGGGACAGCAGAACTACGAGCAGTACTTC
CAFAGQQNYEQYF
>.|TRBJ2-5|TRBV4-3|16|few
TGCGCCAGCAGCCAGAACTTCAGGGGTAACACAGAGACCCAGTACTTC
CASSQNFRGNTETQYF
>.|TRBJ2-2|TRBV7-3|15|.
TGTGCCAGCAGCCCTGACAGGGGAGGGACCGGGGAGCTGTTTTTT
CASSPDRGGTGELFF